This T cell receptor beta chain was recorded in a study of beta chain features in type 1 diabetes. Study results and caveats: Cells that show high TCR expression could be over-represented by cDNA sequencing. Junctions at VDJ sites from type 1 diabetes patients had fewer insertions and more deletions.

Concerning this clone itself: Its antigen is currently unknown.

Expressed TCRB transcripts were sequenced because the entire RNA isolate underwent reverse transcription. The protocol was immunoSEQ multiplex PCR, while the TCRdb copy is restricted to in-frame clones and leaves out a portion. The sample includes about 360,000 clones, roughly an eighth seen only once; the top ten take approximately 0.015%. Germline V gene sequence: CDR1 SGHDN, CDR2 FVKESK. With 4 bases removed from V and 0 bases from J, the gap between germline ends came to 10 bases. The CDR3 has 14 amino acids. CD45RO/CCR7/CD25/CD127/CD95/CD27 sorting isolated CD4+ naive, central memory, regulatory and stem cell-like memory cells.

The rearrangement joins TRBV14 to TRBJ2-7; perhaps TRBD2 as D (6 bases). Material: naive CD4+ T cells from blood. The clonotype originates from a man younger than 30 in good health. The CDR3 nucleotides are TGTGCCAGCAGCCCCGACGGGAGCTCCTACGAGCAGTACTTC. This gives the protein CASSPDGSSYEQYF.